The rows below give T cell receptor beta chains drawn from one sample of a study of blood T cell repertoires in COVID-19. TCRdb's table, derived via immunoSEQ multiplex PCR, lists solely in-frame clones and lacks some. The repertoire has hundreds of thousands of clones, around 89% of them found once; the top ten carry about 4.2%. The sample comprised peripheral blood. The receptors were sampled from a man aged 40-49 years with acute or convalescent COVID-19. Each CDR3 is given without its conserved first and last residue. Each record gives: J gene, V gene, CDR3 protein.

TRBJ1-3,TRBV10-3,AISEFGQLGGNTIY
TRBJ1-6,TRBV7-9,ASSLAGGPLAY
TRBJ2-3,TRBV3-1/TRBV3-2,ASSRSLAGGRDTQY
TRBJ1-6,TRBV30,AWGMGAGNSPLH
TRBJ2-2,TRBV6-6,ASSRLAGNTGELF
TRBJ2-1,TRBV2,ASSASTGTYNEQF
TRBJ1-1,TRBV18,ASSPPGVGGWNTEAF
TRBJ2-7,TRBV4-1,ASSQEWTASYEQY
TRBJ2-3,TRBV5-4,ASSPSLAGVSGGTQY
TRBJ2-3,TRBV12-5,ASGFVLAGYTDTQY